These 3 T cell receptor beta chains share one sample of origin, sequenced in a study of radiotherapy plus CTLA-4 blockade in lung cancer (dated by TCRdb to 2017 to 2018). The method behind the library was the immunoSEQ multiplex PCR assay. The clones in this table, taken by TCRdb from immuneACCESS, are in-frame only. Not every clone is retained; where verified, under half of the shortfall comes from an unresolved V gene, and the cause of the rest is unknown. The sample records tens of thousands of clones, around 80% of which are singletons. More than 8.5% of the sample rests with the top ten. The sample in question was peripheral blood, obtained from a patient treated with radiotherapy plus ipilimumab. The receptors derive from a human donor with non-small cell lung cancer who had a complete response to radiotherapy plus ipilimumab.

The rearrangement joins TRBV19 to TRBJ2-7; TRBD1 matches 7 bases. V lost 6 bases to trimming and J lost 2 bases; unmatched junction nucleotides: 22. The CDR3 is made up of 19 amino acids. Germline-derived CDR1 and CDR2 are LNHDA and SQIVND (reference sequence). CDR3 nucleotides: TGTGCCAGTAGCCATGAAGCTCCGGGACAGTCGTATTCTACCTACGAGCAGTACTTC. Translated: CASSHEAPGQSYSTYEQYF. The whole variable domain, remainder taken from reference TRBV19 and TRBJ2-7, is DGGITQSPKYLFRKEGQNVTLSCEQNLNHDAMYWYRQDPGQGLRLIYYSQIVNDFQKGDIAEGYSVSREKKESFPLTVTSAQKNPTAFYLCASSHEAPGQSYSTYEQYFGPGTRLTVT.

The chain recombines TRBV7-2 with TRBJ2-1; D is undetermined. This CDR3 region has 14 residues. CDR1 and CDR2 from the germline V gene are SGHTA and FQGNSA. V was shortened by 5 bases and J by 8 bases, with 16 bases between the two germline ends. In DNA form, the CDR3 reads TGTGCCAGCAGCCCAGGAGTGGGGTTTGATGAGCAGTTCTTC. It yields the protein CASSPGVGFDEQFF.

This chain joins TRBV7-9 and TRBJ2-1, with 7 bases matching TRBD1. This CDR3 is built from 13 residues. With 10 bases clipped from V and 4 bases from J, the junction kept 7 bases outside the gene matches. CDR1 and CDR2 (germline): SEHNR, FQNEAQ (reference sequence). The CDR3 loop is CATQSGQYNEQFF. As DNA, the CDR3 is TGTGCCACTCAATCGGGACAGTACAATGAGCAGTTCTTC.